The 21 T cell receptor beta chains below come from one sample, sequenced in a study of blood T cell repertoires in COVID-19. Using immunoSEQ multiplex PCR, the repertoire was profiled, and TCRdb retains in-frame clones only, with some absent. The sample contains more than 300,000 clones, 85% to 90% of which appear only once. Sequences were obtained from peripheral blood. The receptors shown here come from a woman under 40 with COVID-19, enrolled during active disease.

V and J are TRBV13 and TRBJ2-1, with TRBD2 as a possible D gene (5 bases). V was trimmed by 0 bases and J by 3 bases, leaving 9 bases between them. Germline V gene sequence: CDR1 PRHDT, CDR2 FYEKMQ (reference sequence). CDR3 length equals 15 residues. Here the CDR3 reads CASSLGVGLYNEQFF. The CDR3 DNA reads TGTGCCAGCAGCTTAGGGGTCGGACTCTACAATGAGCAGTTCTTC.

The J gene is TRBJ2-3, the V gene TRBV30, with TRBD2 matching 7 bases. The junction had 5 bases not matched to a gene; V was cut back by 5 bases and J by 3 bases. Germline CDR1 and CDR2: GTSNPN and SVGIG (reference sequence). There are 13 residues in the CDR3. The CDR3 coding sequence is TGTGCCTGGGTGGCTAGCGGAACAGATACGCAGTATTTT. This sequence encodes CAWVASGTDTQYF.

This chain connects TRBV11-3 to TRBJ2-3; 9 bases map to TRBD2. This CDR3 has 19 residues. The V gene's germline CDR1 is SGHNT and CDR2 YENEEA. V lost 4 bases and J lost 1; bases outside the gene matches: 15. CDR3 loop: CASSSRRGGAGGGTDTQYF. CDR3 DNA: TGTGCCAGCAGCTCCAGGCGCGGGGGAGCGGGGGGAGGCACAGATACGCAGTATTTT.

The rearrangement joins TRBV18 to TRBJ1-2, with 9 bases fitting TRBD1. Germline V gene sequence: CDR1 KGHSH, CDR2 LQKENI. The CDR3 spans 14 residues. Losses at the gene ends were 3 bases for V and 3 bases for J; bases not matched to a gene: 2. CDR3: CASSPRTGDYGYTF. CDR3 sequence (DNA): TGTGCCAGCTCACCTCGGACAGGGGACTATGGCTACACCTTC. Filled out from reference TRBV18 and TRBJ1-2, the complete variable domain reads NAGVMQNPRHLVRRRGQEARLRCSPMKGHSHVYWYRQLPEEGLKFMVYLQKENIIDESGMPKERFSAEFPKEGPSILRIQQVVRGDSAAYFCASSPRTGDYGYTFGSGTRLTVV.

J is TRBJ1-3 and V is TRBV5-6, with D tentatively TRBD1 (5 bases). Germline CDR1 reads SGHDT; CDR2 reads YYEEEE. Trimming took off 3 bases at V and 5 bases at J, with 15 bases between the two ends. This CDR3 comprises 15 residues. CDR3 region: CASSSVGQGRNTIYF. The CDR3 coding sequence is TGTGCCAGCAGCTCTGTGGGGCAGGGCCGAAACACCATATATTTT.

J is TRBJ2-7 and V is TRBV5-5, with 8 bases lining up with TRBD1. CDR3 length: 16 residues. Per germline, CDR1 SGHKS and CDR2 YYEKEE (reference sequence). The V and J ends lost 3 bases and 2 bases, in that order; junction bases with no gene match: 10. Here the CDR3 reads CASSWAPGTGTYEQYF. In nucleotides, the CDR3 is TGTGCCAGCAGCTGGGCCCCCGGGACAGGTACCTACGAGCAGTACTTC.

The chain links TRBV12-3 or TRBV12-4 to TRBJ1-4; 9 bases line up with TRBD1. The CDR3 contains 12 residues. The V gene end was trimmed by 6 bases and the J gene end by 10 bases; junction bases not matched to a gene: 3. The chain's CDR3 is CASRPDRGKLFF. The CDR3 DNA follows: TGTGCCAGCAGGCCGGACAGGGGAAAACTGTTTTTT.

V usage is TRBV7-8 and J usage is TRBJ2-5; D is unresolved. This CDR3 contains 13 residues. The germline V and J ends were trimmed by 7 bases and 1 base, with 10 bases remaining between them. Germline assignment: CDR1 SGHVS and CDR2 FQNEAQ. DNA for the CDR3: TGTGCCAGCACCACTTCCCCCCAAGAGACCCAGTACTTC. It codes for CASTTSPQETQYF.

The V call is TRBV6-1, the J call TRBJ1-2, with 10 bases identical to TRBD1. V trimming: 3 bases; J trimming: 5 bases; junction bases outside the gene matches: 6. Germline-derived CDR1 and CDR2 are MNHNS and SASEGT. The CDR3 runs to 15 residues. CDR3 sequence reads: CASSDGDRGAYGYTF. CDR3 in DNA: TGTGCCAGCAGTGACGGGGACAGGGGCGCGTATGGCTACACCTTC.

The chain joins TRBV7-9 to TRBJ2-7; 7 positions match TRBD1. The CDR3 spans 15 residues. Germline trimming cut 1 base from V and 3 bases from J; bases unmatched to any gene: 6. The germline gives CDR1 SEHNR, CDR2 FQNEAQ (reference sequence). The CDR3 sequence is CASSLVTGEFYEQYF. DNA for the CDR3: TGTGCCAGCAGCTTAGTCACAGGGGAATTCTACGAGCAGTACTTC.

This clone was picked up one time. J is TRBJ2-2 and V is TRBV30, with D maybe TRBD1 (6 bases). Trimming pared 3 bases from V and 4 bases from J, leaving 15 bases between. Germline CDR1 reads GTSNPN; CDR2 reads SVGIG (reference sequence). CDR3 length: 15 amino acids. DNA for the CDR3: TGTGCCTGGAGAGATTGGGGGCCGGGCACCGGGGAGCTGTTTTTT. Its translation: CAWRDWGPGTGELFF.

V is TRBV5-6 and J is TRBJ2-7, with a weak D call TRBD1 (7 bases). The CDR3 totals 18 residues. Germline CDR1 and CDR2: SGHDT and YYEEEE. V lost 3 bases and J 2 bases, leaving 24 bases between the germline ends. CDR3 amino acids: CASSSTTDIAGGTYEQYV. Here the CDR3 DNA reads TGTGCCAGCAGCTCTACTACGGACATTGCAGGGGGGACCTACGAGCAGTACGTC.

The chain is built from TRBV6-6 and TRBJ2-5; 15 positions match TRBD2. The V gene end was trimmed by 5 bases and the J gene end by 4 bases; junction bases not matched to a gene: 11. This CDR3 is 18 amino acids long. Germline V gene sequence: CDR1 MNHNY, CDR2 SVGAGI (reference sequence). The DNA for the CDR3 is TGTGCCAGCAGTCCCCTAGGGACTAGCGGGGGGCCGAGAGAGACCCAGTACTTC. Residues: CASSPLGTSGGPRETQYF.

This chain joins TRBV27 and TRBJ1-1, with TRBD1 identical over 7 bases. CDR3 length: 12 residues. Germline V lookup: CDR1 MNHEY, CDR2 SMNVEV (reference sequence). Germline trimming cut 4 bases from V and 9 bases from J; bases unmatched to any gene: 5. The CDR3 DNA follows: TGTGCCAGCAGTTCCCCAGGGGGAAAAGCTTTCTTT. It encodes CASSSPGGKAFF.

The V and J genes are TRBV5-8 and TRBJ1-5; possible D gene TRBD1, 6 bases. The CDR3 is made up of 13 amino acids. Deletions cut 2 bases from V and 4 bases from J, with 7 bases between. Looked up from germline, CDR1 is SGHTS and CDR2 is YDEGEE. The CDR3 bases are TGTGCCAGCAGCTTCGGGACAAATCAGCCCCAGCATTTT. Amino acids: CASSFGTNQPQHF.

In DNA form, the CDR3 reads TGTGCCAGCAGACTAACCCAGGGGGACTATGGCTACACCTTC. It yields the protein CASRLTQGDYGYTF. This chain connects TRBV6-5 to TRBJ1-2; 7 positions agree with TRBD1. V shed 6 bases, J shed 3 bases, and the junction held 7 bases outside the gene matches. This CDR3 has 14 residues. Per the germline V gene, CDR1 is MNHEY and CDR2 is SVGAGI.

The gene calls are TRBV10-3 and TRBJ2-7; 7 bases are shared with TRBD2. J lost 6 bases, V lost 0 bases, and 8 bases had no gene match. CDR1 and CDR2 (germline): ENHRY, SYGVKD. The length of the CDR3 is 15 residues. The CDR3 coding sequence is TGTGCCATCAGTGAGTCGCCCGGGGGGAGGTTCGAGCAGTACTTC. Its protein product is CAISESPGGRFEQYF.

V gene TRBV6-6 combines with J gene TRBJ1-5, with unresolved D. The germline CDR1 and CDR2 sequences are MNHNY and SVGAGI (reference sequence). This CDR3 has 15 residues. Trimming cost V 5 bases and J 0 bases, with 11 bases left between them. The CDR3 region is CASSGREDSNQPQHF. Here the CDR3 DNA reads TGTGCCAGCAGTGGCCGGGAAGATAGCAATCAGCCCCAGCATTTT.

Comments on this clone: A read error may account for a junction end that differs from germline. In DNA, the CDR3 is TGTGCTAGCAGCTTAGTTTTCGGGGGCACTGAAGCTTTCTTT. Translated, it gives CASSLVFGGTEAFF. This chain joins TRBV7-7 and TRBJ1-1; D is possibly TRBD1 (5 bases). The CDR3 is 14 amino acids. Germline CDR1 reads SSHAT; CDR2 reads FNYEAQ (reference sequence).

This rearrangement joins TRBV7-8 to TRBJ1-2; maybe TRBD1 (5 bases). The CDR3 consists of 16 residues. Trimming took off 10 bases at V and 6 bases at J, with 27 bases between the two ends. The germline gives CDR1 SGHVS, CDR2 FQNEAQ. CDR3 bases: TGTGCCACCCAAACTGGGGCGGGGATGGGCTCGGATGGCTACACCTTC. This translates into CATQTGAGMGSDGYTF.

This clone came up once. This chain uses TRBV30 with TRBJ2-3; D uncertain. This CDR3 contains 12 residues. Germline V CDR1 and CDR2: GTSNPN, SVGIG (reference sequence). V lost 0 bases and J lost 6, with 7 bases in between. This chain's CDR3 is CAWSVTADTQYF. The CDR3, as DNA: TGTGCCTGGAGTGTAACTGCCGATACGCAGTATTTT.